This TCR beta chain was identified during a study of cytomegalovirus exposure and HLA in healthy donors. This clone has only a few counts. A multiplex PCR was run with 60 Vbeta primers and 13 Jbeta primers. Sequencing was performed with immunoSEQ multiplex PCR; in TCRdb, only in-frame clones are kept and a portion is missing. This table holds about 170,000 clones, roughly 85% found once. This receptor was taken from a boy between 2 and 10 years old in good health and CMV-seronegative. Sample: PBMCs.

CDR3 sequence reads: CATLKVAGGSEQYF. In DNA, the CDR3 is TGTGCCACCCTAAAAGTGGCGGGCGGATCTGAGCAGTACTTC. J is TRBJ2-7 and V is TRBV6-5, with a weak D call TRBD2 (5 bases). The CDR3 totals 14 residues. CDR1 and CDR2 from the germline V gene are MNHEY and SVGAGI. The V end was cut by 10 bases, the J end by 7 bases, with 23 bases between.